This T cell receptor (beta chain) was identified during a study of cytomegalovirus exposure and HLA in healthy donors (dated by TCRdb to 2017 to 2019). Study-wide context: An earlier analysis of 550 to 700 of the donors reported 250 to 350 Gb of sequence data and more than 90 million unique TCR beta sequences from about 200 million T cells. An early release covering 500 to 750 HLA-typed donors comprised roughly 300 gigabases of sequencing data and around 80 million unique TCR sequences. Among the roughly 430 genotyped donors, approximately 76% belonged to the genetic ancestry cluster associated with self-reported Caucasian donors. The study aimed to test whether signatures of past pathogen exposure could be identified by cataloging public T cell receptors. The T cell repertoires of some 700 subjects were profiled by immunosequencing and related to cytomegalovirus serostatus. Besides the first cohort of under 700 subjects, a separate validation cohort made up of 120 different subjects was used. The study combined high-throughput TCR immunosequencing, statistical association of individual TCRs with disease status, and machine learning to predict cytomegalovirus infection status. In a later analysis, previously published TCR beta repertoires from fewer than 750 donors were re-analyzed and high-resolution HLA genotyping was added so that TCR occurrence patterns could be studied. Rather than using new phenotypic data, the later analysis identified candidate immune exposures from TCR beta sequences and from how often those sequences occurred across donors. An earlier analysis of 500 to 650 of the donors applied high-throughput TCR beta sequencing to assess whether each TCR beta V gene segment acted as functional or pseudogenic. Donor age, sex, ethnicity and CMV serostatus were compiled together with the repertoire data. Genome-wide SNP genotypes for about 60% of the 666 donors were used in a later genetic analysis, which treated that subset as a discovery cohort. All discovery cohort repertoires had been generated using a single sequencing platform. Class I and class II HLA loci were covered by the typing at four-digit resolution. The number of typed donors differed by locus: roughly 629-640 for A, B, C, DRB1 and DQB1; approximately 530 for DQA1; approximately 600 for DPA1; and about 450 for DPB1. Roughly five DR-DQ haplotypes were treated as single units for association and clustering because of strong linkage in the cohort. On average, around 240,000 unique TCR beta nucleotide sequences were sequenced per donor among 300 to 500 genotyped donors of the cohort, with around 19% of those sequences being non-productive.

From the cysteine up to the phenylalanine, the CDR3 has a length of 15 residues. The kept DNA is CDR3 alone, 45 bases in frame from the first base. V lost 1 base and J lost 4 bases; the stretch between them is 12 bases long. For CDR1 and CDR2, the germline V gene lists SGHNT and YENEEA. Results and caveats for the whole study, not just this receptor: Linkage disequilibrium might explain the correlated functional status among segregating V segments, but an unknown experimental factor could not be ruled out. In a later analysis, over 15,000 TCR beta sequences were associated with specific HLA alleles at a false discovery rate of 0.05. Only TCR beta chains were sequenced in this cohort, and the absence of alpha or paired-chain data limited detectable features. In a later analysis, most CMV-associated TCR beta chains were found to appear HLA-restricted, with HLA associations seemingly driven largely by CMV exposure. Because counts were too low, 15 to 20 rarely observed V segments, including chromosome 9 orphons, were left out of the earlier analysis of 500 to 750 of the donors. The authors suggested that the approach could potentially be generalized to other disease states and immunological phenotypes. A cluster of highly shared sequence variants was judged likely to be a technical artifact of the sequencing pipeline. An association between a missense DCLRE1C variant and V-gene and J-gene trimming of TCR beta chains was found in a later genetic analysis and replicated in an independent cohort. Immune exposure information for the cohort was limited to CMV serostatus. The 87-base-pair reads could not distinguish some IMGT-functional V segments, including TRBV6-2 and TRBV6-3, so those segments were excluded. When HLA alleles, especially DR and DQ, strongly co-occurred, TCR associations were difficult to assign to individual alleles. Compared with equally common non-associated chains, HLA-associated TCR beta chains in a later analysis were more clonally expanded and had lower generation probabilities. While some public TCRs were present in many individuals, most TCR sequences turned up only very rarely across donors. In a later analysis, TCR association rates were found to vary across HLA loci, with the most associated TCRs seen for DRB1 alleles and the fewest for HLA-C alleles. An earlier analysis of some 560 of the donors showed that most TCR beta V segments appeared in productive rearrangements either about 90% or about 30% of the time, which broadly matched IMGT annotations. In the study, about 150 TCR beta chains were listed as associated with cytomegalovirus. In a later genetic analysis, fewer N-insertions in productive TCRs were reported among donors in an Asian-associated ancestry cluster than the roughly 700-donor mean. Sequencing depth was assumed to be roughly uniform across donors in the presence/absence analyses, though that assumption may not hold. A further reported finding was that TCR beta sequences accurately predicted the HLA-A and HLA-B alleles for most subjects in the first cohort. A later analysis reported that several top co-occurrence clusters appeared linked to parvovirus B19, influenza, CMV and Epstein-Barr virus. The classifier was reported to diagnose cytomegalovirus status with high specificity and sensitivity in both the original cohort and the validation cohort. HLA typing was unavailable for some donors at each locus, so association tests used only the typed subset. A few of the identified cytomegalovirus-associated TCR beta chains were confirmed in vitro to be specific for cytomegalovirus antigens.

Receptor amplification or capture employed the immunoSEQ multiplex PCR assay. The multiplex PCR relied on a mix of 60 forward primers for TCR Vbeta segments and 13 reverse primers for TCR Jbeta segments. The CDR3 region of rearranged TCR beta genes was amplified from genomic DNA with a multiplex PCR assay. On the Illumina HiSeq System, the amplified TCR beta libraries were sequenced as 87-base-pair reads. The paper's data handling went like this. A later analysis counted 65 million to 90 million unique TCR beta chains across the 550 to 750 repertoires, and about 10 million of these chains were shared by at least two donors. Raw reads were error-corrected and collapsed into unique sequences by a nearest-neighbor algorithm in which closely related sequences were merged to remove PCR and sequencing errors. V, D and J gene segments were assigned by aligning CDR3 sequences to IMGT reference sequences. For a sequence to be retained, at least a six-nucleotide match to both a V gene segment and a J gene segment was required. Rearrangements were classified as productive when the CDR3 lacked stop codons and remained in frame with V and J, and all other rearrangements were classified as non-productive. Following IMGT convention, CDR3 was defined as the stretch from the second conserved V-encoded cysteine to the conserved J-encoded phenylalanine. The earlier analysis of a few hundred of the donors excluded sequences that lacked an unambiguous match to a single V gene segment. An earlier analysis of several hundred of the donors called V segments functional above 56.7% productive rearrangements and segregating when the between-donor standard deviation exceeded 5%. A statistical classification framework was built for diagnosing cytomegalovirus status from the catalog of TCR beta chain sequences. A later analysis assigned V and J genes by comparing TCR nucleotide sequences with IMGT/GENE-DB human TR gene sequences. A later analysis assigned CDR3 sequences and most-parsimonious VDJ recombination scenarios with the TCRdist pipeline. In a later analysis, each TCR beta chain was defined by its CDR3 amino acid sequence together with its V-gene family, and reads lacking a unique V-gene family were excluded. In a later analysis, fewer than 650 highly shared, low-generation-probability nucleotide sequences were removed to address suspected cross-contamination and a sequencing artifact. For each public chain, a later analysis derived a clonal expansion index from normalized ranks of inferred template counts within each repertoire. In a later analysis, generation probabilities were computed using a VDJ recombination model fitted to out-of-frame rearrangements, and the results were checked against IGoR. Hypergeometric tests were used in a later analysis to score TCR-TCR, TCR-HLA and TCR-CMV co-occurrence, with a repertoire-size bias correction applied to the TCR pairs. In a later analysis, false discovery rates were estimated by permuting HLA or CMV assignments 20 times. In a later analysis, co-occurring TCRs were grouped with DBSCAN, and TCRdist sequence similarity was added when clustering was performed within HLA-allele-positive subsets. Repertoires with fewer than 30,000 or more than 120,000 public chains, plus five repertoires with anomalous nucleotide sharing, were excluded from co-occurrence clustering. Imported from immuneACCESS, the table was reduced by TCRdb to in-frame sequences with V and J called. These copies leave out some clones; in studies compared against another copy, an unresolved V gene accounts for under half, and the cause of the remainder is not known. The V and J calls and clone size were taken over from that table, and D and trimming were inferred from the DNA. This sample holds some 220,000 clones; approximately 90% were observed only once. The ten largest clones add up to about 1% of the sample.

The cohort comprised hundreds of healthy bone marrow donors. All cohort members were sampled while nominally healthy, although unrecorded immune exposures were likely present. The donor tested CMV seronegative, placing the donor among the 350 or so seronegative members of the cohort. Every donor gave a peripheral blood sample, and the peripheral blood mononuclear cells from that sample were used for TCR beta sequencing. Genomic DNA extraction from the blood cell samples was performed with the Qiagen DNeasy Blood Extraction Kit. Notes on this clone: Its antigen is still unknown. Base qualities are not recorded, but no much larger clone differs from it by a single base.

The chain links TRBV11-3 with TRBJ2-3; matching of 5 bases hints at TRBD1 as the D gene. Sequencing was done on a sample of PBMCs. The source of this sequence is a woman under 30 in good health and CMV-seronegative. In nucleotides, the sequence is TGTGCCAGCAGCTTAGCTCAGGGTAGGCCAGATACGCAGTATTTT. This translates into CASSLAQGRPDTQYF.